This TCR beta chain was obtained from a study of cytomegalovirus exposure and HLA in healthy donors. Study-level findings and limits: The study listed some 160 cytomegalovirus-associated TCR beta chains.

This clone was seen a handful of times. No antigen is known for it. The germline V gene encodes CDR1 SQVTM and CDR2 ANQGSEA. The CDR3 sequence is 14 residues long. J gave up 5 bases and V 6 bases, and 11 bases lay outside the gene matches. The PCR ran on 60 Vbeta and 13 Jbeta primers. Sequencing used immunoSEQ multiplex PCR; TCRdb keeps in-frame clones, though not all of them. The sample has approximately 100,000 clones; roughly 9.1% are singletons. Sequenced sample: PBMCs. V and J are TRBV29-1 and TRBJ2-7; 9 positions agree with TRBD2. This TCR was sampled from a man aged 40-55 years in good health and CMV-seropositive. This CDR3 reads CSVQRDAGGHEQYF. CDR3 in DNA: TGCAGCGTCCAAAGGGATGCGGGAGGGCACGAGCAGTACTTC.